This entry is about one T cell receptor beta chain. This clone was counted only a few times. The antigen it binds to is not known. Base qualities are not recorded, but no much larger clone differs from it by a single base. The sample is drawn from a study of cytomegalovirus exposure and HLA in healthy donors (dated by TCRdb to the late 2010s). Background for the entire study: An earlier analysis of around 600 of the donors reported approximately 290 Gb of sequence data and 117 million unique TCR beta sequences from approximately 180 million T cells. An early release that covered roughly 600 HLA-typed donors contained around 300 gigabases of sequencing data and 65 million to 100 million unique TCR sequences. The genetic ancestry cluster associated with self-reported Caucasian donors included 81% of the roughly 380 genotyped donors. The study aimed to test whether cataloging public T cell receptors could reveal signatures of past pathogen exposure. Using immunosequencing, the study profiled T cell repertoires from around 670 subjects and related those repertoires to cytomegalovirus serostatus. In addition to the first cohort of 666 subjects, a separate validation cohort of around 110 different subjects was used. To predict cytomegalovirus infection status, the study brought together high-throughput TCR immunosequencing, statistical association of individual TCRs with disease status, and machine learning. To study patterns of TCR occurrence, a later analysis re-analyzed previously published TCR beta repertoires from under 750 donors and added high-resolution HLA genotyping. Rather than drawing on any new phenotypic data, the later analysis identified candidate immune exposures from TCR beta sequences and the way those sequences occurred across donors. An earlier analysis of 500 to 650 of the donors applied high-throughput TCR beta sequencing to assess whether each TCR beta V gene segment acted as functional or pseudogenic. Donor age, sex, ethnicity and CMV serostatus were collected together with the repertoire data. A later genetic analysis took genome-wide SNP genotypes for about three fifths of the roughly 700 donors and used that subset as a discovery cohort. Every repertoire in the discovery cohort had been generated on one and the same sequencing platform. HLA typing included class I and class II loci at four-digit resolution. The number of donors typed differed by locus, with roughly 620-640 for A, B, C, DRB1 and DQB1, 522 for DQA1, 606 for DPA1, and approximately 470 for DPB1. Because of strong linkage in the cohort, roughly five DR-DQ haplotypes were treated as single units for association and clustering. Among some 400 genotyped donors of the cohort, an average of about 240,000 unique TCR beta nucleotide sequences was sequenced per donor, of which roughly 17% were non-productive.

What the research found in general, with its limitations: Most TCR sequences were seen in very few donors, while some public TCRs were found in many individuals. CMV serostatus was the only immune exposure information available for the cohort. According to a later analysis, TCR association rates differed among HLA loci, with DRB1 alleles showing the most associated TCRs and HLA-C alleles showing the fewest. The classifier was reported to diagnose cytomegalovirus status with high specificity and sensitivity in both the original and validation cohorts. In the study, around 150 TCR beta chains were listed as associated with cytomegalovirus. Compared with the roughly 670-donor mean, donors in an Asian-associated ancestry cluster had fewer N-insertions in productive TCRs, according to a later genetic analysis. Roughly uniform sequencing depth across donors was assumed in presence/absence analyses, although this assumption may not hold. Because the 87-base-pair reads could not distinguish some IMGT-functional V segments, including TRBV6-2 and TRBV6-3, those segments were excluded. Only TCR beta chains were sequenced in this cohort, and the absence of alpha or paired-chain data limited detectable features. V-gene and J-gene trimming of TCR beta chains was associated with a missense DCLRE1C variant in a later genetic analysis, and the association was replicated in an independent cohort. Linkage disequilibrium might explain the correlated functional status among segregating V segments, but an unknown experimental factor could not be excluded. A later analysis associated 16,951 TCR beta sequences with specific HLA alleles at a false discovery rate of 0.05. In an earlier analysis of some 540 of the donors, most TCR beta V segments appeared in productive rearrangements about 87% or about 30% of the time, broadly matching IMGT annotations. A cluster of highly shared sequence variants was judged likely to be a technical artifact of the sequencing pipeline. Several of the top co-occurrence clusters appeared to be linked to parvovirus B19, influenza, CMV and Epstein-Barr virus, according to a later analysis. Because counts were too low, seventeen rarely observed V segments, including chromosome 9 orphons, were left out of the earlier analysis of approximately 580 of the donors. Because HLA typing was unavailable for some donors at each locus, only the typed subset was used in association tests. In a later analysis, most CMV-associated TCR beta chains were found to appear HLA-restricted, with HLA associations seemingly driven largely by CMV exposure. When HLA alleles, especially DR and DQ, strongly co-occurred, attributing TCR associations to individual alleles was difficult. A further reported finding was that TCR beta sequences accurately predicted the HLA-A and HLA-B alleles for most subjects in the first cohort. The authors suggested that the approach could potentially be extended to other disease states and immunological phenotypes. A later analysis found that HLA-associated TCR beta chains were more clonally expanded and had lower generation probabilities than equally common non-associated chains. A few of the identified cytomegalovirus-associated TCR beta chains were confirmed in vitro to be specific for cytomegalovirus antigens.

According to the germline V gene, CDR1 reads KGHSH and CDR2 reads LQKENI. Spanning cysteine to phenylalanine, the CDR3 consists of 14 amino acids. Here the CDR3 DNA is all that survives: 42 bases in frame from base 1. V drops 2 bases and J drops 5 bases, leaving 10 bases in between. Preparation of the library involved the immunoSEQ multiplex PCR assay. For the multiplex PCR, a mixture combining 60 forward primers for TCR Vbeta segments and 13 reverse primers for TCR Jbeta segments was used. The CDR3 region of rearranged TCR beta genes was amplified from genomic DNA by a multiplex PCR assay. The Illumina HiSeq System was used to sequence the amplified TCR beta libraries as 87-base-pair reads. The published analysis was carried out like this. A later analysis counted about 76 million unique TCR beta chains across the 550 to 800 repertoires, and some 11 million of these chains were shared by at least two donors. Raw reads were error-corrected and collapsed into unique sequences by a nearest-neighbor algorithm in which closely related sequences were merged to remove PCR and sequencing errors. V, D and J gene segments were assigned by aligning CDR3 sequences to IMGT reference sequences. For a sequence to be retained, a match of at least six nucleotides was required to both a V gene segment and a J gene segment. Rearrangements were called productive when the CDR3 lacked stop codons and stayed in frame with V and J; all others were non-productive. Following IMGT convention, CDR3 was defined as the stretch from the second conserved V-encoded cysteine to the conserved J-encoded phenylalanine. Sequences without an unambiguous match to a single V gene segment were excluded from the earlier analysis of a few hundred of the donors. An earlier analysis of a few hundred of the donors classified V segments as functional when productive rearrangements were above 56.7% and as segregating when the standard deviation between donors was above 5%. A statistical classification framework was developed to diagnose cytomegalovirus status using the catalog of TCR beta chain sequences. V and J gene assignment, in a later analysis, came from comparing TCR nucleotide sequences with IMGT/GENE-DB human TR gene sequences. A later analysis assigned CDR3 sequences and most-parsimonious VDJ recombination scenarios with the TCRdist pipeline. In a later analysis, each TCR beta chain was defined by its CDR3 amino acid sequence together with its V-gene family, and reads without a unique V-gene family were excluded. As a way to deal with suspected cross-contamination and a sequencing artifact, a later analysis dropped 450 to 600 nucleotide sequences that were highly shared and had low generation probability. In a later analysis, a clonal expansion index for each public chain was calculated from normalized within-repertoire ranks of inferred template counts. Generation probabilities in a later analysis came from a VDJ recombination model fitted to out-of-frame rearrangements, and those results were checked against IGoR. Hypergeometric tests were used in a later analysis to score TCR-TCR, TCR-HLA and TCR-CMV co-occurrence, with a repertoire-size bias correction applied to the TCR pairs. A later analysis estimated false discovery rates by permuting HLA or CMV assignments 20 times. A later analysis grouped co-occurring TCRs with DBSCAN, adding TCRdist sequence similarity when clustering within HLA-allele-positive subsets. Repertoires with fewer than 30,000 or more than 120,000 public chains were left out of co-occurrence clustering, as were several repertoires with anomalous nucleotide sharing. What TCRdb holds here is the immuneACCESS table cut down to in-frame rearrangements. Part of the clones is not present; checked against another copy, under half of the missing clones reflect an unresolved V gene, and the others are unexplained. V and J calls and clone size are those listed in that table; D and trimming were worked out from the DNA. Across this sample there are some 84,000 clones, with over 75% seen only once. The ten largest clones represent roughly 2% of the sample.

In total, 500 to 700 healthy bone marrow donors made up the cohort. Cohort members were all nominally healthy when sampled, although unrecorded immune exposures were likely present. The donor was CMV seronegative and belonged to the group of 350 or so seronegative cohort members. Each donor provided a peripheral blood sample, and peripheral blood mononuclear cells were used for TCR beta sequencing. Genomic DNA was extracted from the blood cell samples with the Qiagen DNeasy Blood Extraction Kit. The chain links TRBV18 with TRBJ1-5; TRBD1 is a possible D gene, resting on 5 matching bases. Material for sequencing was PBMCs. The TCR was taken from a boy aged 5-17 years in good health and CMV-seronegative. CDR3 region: CASSPGPGDQPQHF. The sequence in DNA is TGTGCCAGCTCACCAGGTCCGGGGGATCAGCCCCAGCATTTT.